The 29 T cell receptor beta chains reported below all come from one sample, sequenced in a study of cytomegalovirus exposure and HLA in healthy donors (dated by TCRdb to the late 2010s). The library came from the immunoSEQ multiplex PCR assay. A mixture of 60 forward primers for TCR Vbeta segments and 13 reverse primers for TCR Jbeta segments was used in the multiplex PCR. TCRdb took over this immuneACCESS table, retaining in-frame rearrangements with V and J assigned. Such tables are incomplete; in checked studies, under half of the missing clones stem from an unresolved V gene, and the remainder is unexplained. A total of around 140,000 clones appear in this sample, about three quarters of them only once. The ten biggest clones cover 4.2% of the sample. The material sequenced was PBMCs. These receptors all stem from a man over 45 in good health and CMV-seropositive.

The genes are TRBV10-2 and TRBJ1-1, with TRBD1 matching 8 bases. Germline loops: CDR1 WSHSY, CDR2 SAAADI. This CDR3 is built from 13 residues. V gave up 2 bases and J gave up 10 bases; unmatched junction bases: 6. The CDR3 loop reads CASSETRTGTAFF. DNA for the CDR3: TGCGCCAGCAGTGAGACCCGGACAGGGACAGCTTTCTTT.

In its sample, this clone was seen a few times. V and J are TRBV6-1 and TRBJ1-2; D is ambiguous. Trimming cost V 8 bases and J 3 bases, with 19 bases left between them. The CDR3 length is 15 residues. From germline, CDR1 is MNHNS and CDR2 SASEGT. The CDR3 DNA is TGTGCCAGCCTCGAGAGGTCGCGGGGATACTATGGCTACACCTTC. It codes for CASLERSRGYYGYTF.

This chain joins TRBV6-1 and TRBJ1-2; D possibly corresponds to TRBD1 (6 bases). With 1 base removed from V and 5 bases from J, the gap between germline ends came to 11 bases. This CDR3 contains 14 residues. The germline gives CDR1 MNHNS, CDR2 SASEGT. The CDR3 coding sequence is TGTGCCAGCAGTGAAGTGGGACAACTTTATGGCTACACCTTC. Protein sequence: CASSEVGQLYGYTF.

The count of this clone is one. The rearrangement uses TRBV7-9 and TRBJ2-7; D is perhaps TRBD1 (8 bases). Germline V gives CDR1 SEHNR, CDR2 FQNEAQ (reference sequence). The CDR3 consists of 17 residues. Deletions cut 5 bases from V and 5 bases from J, with 25 bases between. The DNA of the CDR3 is TGTGCCAGCAGCCTGGGGGGGGTCAGGGGGCGCGTACACGAGCAGTACTTC. This codes for CASSLGGVRGRVHEQYF. Looking up the rest from reference TRBV7-9 and TRBJ2-7 gives the full variable domain: DTGVSQNPRHKITKRGQNVTFRCDPISEHNRLYWYRQTLGQGPEFLTYFQNEAQLEKSRLLSDRFSAERPKGSFSTLEIQRTEQGDSAMYLCASSLGGVRGRVHEQYFGPGTRLTVT.

The V call is TRBV14, the J call TRBJ2-6; 7 nucleotides match TRBD1. This CDR3 is built from 16 residues. CDR1 is SGHDN and CDR2 is FVKESK in the germline V gene. J lost 1 base, V lost 4 bases, and 4 bases had no gene match. Here the CDR3 DNA reads TGTGCCAGCAGCCGGGACAGTAGGTCTGGGGCCAACGTCCTGACTTTC. Translating gives CASSRDSRSGANVLTF.

In nucleotides, the CDR3 is TGTGCCAGCAGGCTTTACCTCGGACAGGGCGCCACTGAAGCTTTCTTT. This encodes CASRLYLGQGATEAFF. V is TRBV2 and J is TRBJ1-1; 8 bases fit TRBD1. V gave up 6 bases and J gave up 4 bases; unmatched junction bases: 13. This CDR3 is 16 amino acids long. Germline loops: CDR1 SNHLY, CDR2 FYNNEI.

The V and J genes are TRBV6-1 and TRBJ1-5, with a tentative D call TRBD1 (6 bases). The CDR3 spans 15 residues. The germline CDR1 and CDR2 sequences are MNHNS and SASEGT. V gave up 2 bases and J gave up 6 bases, with 14 bases separating them. The CDR3 loop reads CASSEFPGAGQPQHF. The CDR3 coding sequence is TGTGCCAGCAGTGAATTCCCAGGGGCCGGTCAGCCCCAGCATTTT.

V is TRBV5-1 and J is TRBJ2-3; D gene unclear. The germline V and J ends were trimmed by 4 bases and 4 bases, with 10 bases remaining between them. Germline CDR1 is SGHRS and CDR2 is YFSETQ. CDR3 size: 13 residues. The CDR3 spells CASSREIADTQYF. CDR3 in DNA: TGCGCCAGCAGCCGAGAAATCGCAGATACGCAGTATTTT.

The chain is built from TRBV6-6 and TRBJ2-2, with D perhaps TRBD2 (6 bases). The ends were cut back, 7 bases at V and 7 bases at J, with 16 bases in the middle. Germline CDR1 and CDR2: MNHNY and SVGAGI (reference sequence). CDR3 length equals 14 residues. CDR3 loop: CASNSGLPRGELFF. In DNA form, the CDR3 reads TGTGCCAGCAACTCGGGACTCCCCCGCGGGGAGCTGTTTTTT.

The chain joins TRBV6-1 to TRBJ2-2, with D possibly matching TRBD2 (6 bases). From germline, CDR1 is MNHNS and CDR2 SASEGT. Trimming took off 4 bases at V and 1 base at J, with 13 bases between the two ends. CDR3 size: 16 residues. The CDR3, as DNA: TGTGCCAGCAGTGCCCGGGAGACTGTGAACACCGGGGAGCTGTTTTTT. Amino acid sequence: CASSARETVNTGELFF.

CDR3 coding DNA: TGTGCCAGCAGTGAATTGGACAGAAACTCTGGAAACACCATATATTTT. Translated, it gives CASSELDRNSGNTIYF. The chain combines TRBV2 with TRBJ1-3; D is possibly TRBD1 (6 bases). Germline V gives CDR1 SNHLY, CDR2 FYNNEI. The CDR3 covers 16 residues. Trimming shortened V by 2 bases and J by 0 bases, and 11 bases separated the two germline ends.

This chain links TRBV4-1 with TRBJ2-1; TRBD2 matches at 14 bases. Germline CDR1 is MGHRA and CDR2 is YSYEKL. CDR3 length equals 18 residues. Trimming cost V 3 bases and J 0 bases; bases outside gene matches: 4. CDR3 residues: CASSQGLAGVSSYNEQFF. The CDR3 coding sequence is TGCGCCAGCAGCCAGGGACTAGCGGGAGTGTCCTCCTACAATGAGCAGTTCTTC.

V is TRBV6-5 and J is TRBJ2-3; TRBD1 matches at 8 bases. The CDR3 extends over 13 amino acids. Germline lookup yields CDR1 MNHEY and CDR2 SVGAGI. V was clipped by 6 bases and J by 5 bases; unmatched bases: 4. Here the CDR3 DNA reads TGTGCCAGCAGCCGGGACAGGTTAGATACGCAGTATTTT. Amino acids: CASSRDRLDTQYF.

This sequence joins TRBV11-3 and TRBJ2-3, with 11 nucleotides matching TRBD2. CDR1 is SGHNT and CDR2 is YENEEA in the germline V gene. J lost 8 bases, V lost 0 bases, and 4 bases had no gene match. CDR3 size: 15 residues. Written as DNA, the CDR3 is TGTGCCAGCAGCTTAGAAGTCCTAGCGGGAGGTACGCAGTATTTT. It is translated as CASSLEVLAGGTQYF.

J is TRBJ1-5 and V is TRBV27; TRBD1 matches 8 bases. Trimming took 6 bases from V and 0 from J; bases not matched to a gene: 4. Per germline, CDR1 MNHEY and CDR2 SMNVEV (reference sequence). The CDR3 totals 15 residues. CDR3 DNA: TGTGCCAGCAGCCATACAGGGGGTAGCAATCAGCCCCAGCATTTT. It translates to CASSHTGGSNQPQHF.

The rearrangement joins TRBV20-1 to TRBJ2-5; D unclear. Germline V lookup: CDR1 DFQATT, CDR2 SNEGSKA (reference sequence). Trimming removed 4 bases at V and 5 bases at J, with 8 bases between. The CDR3 contains 11 residues. For the CDR3, the DNA is TGCAGTGCTACCCCTGAGGAGACCCAGTACTTC. Protein product: CSATPEETQYF.

The J gene is TRBJ2-3, the V gene TRBV6-6; the D is unclear. This CDR3 has 14 residues. Germline V CDR1 and CDR2: MNHNY, SVGAGI (reference sequence). V lost 0 bases and J 1 base, leaving 5 bases between the germline ends. CDR3 sequence reads: CASSYSGGTDTQYF. CDR3 DNA sequence: TGTGCCAGCAGTTACTCCGGTGGCACAGATACGCAGTATTTT.

The chain has TRBV6-6 and TRBJ1-6; 7 positions agree with TRBD1. The CDR3 has 14 residues. Germline CDR1 reads MNHNY; CDR2 reads SVGAGI (reference sequence). V was clipped by 10 bases and J by 5 bases; unmatched bases: 8. Written as DNA, the CDR3 is TGTGCCACCCTTGACAGGGTAGATAATTCACCCCTCCACTTT. This codes for CATLDRVDNSPLHF.

The gene calls are TRBV9 and TRBJ1-5; 7 positions agree with TRBD1. CDR3 length: 15 amino acids. Per the germline V gene, CDR1 is SGDLS and CDR2 is YYNGEE. The V and J ends lost 3 bases and 10 bases, in that order; junction bases with no gene match: 13. Written as DNA, the CDR3 is TGTGCCAGCAGCGCAGGGGACAGTCTGTGGGAACCCCAGCATTTT. Its translation is CASSAGDSLWEPQHF.

The gene calls are TRBV5-1 and TRBJ2-7; 8 nucleotides line up with TRBD1. The CDR3 is 15 amino acids. V lost 0 bases to trimming and J lost 6 bases; unmatched junction nucleotides: 8. Germline V gene data show CDR1 as SGHRS and CDR2 as YFSETQ. The CDR3 nucleotides are TGCGCCAGCAGCTTGGCCGGGTCAGGGGGCGGCGAGCAGTACTTC. Protein: CASSLAGSGGGEQYF.

This clone has just a few counts. The gene calls are TRBV7-8 and TRBJ2-7, with 7 bases fitting TRBD2. The CDR3 extends over 19 amino acids. After removal of 0 bases from V and 5 bases from J, the junction contained 19 bases not matched to a gene. Germline CDR1 SGHVS, CDR2 FQNEAQ. The CDR3 bases are TGTGCCAGCAGCTTAGCGCGGGGGTGGGTCCATAAAAAACTAGACGAGCAGTACTTC. This codes for CASSLARGWVHKKLDEQYF.

The chain is built from TRBV5-1 and TRBJ2-5, with 11 bases fitting TRBD2. Germline CDR1 is SGHRS and CDR2 is YFSETQ. This CDR3 spans 16 amino acids. J was trimmed by 2 bases and V by 0 bases; bases with no gene match: 3. This CDR3 is CASSLEGLAEQETQYF. The CDR3 coding sequence is TGCGCCAGCAGCTTGGAGGGACTAGCGGAACAAGAGACCCAGTACTTC.

This chain uses TRBV29-1 with TRBJ1-2; perhaps TRBD1 as D (5 bases). V was trimmed by 3 bases and J by 3 bases, leaving 17 bases between them. There are 15 residues in the CDR3. Germline values: CDR1 SQVTM, CDR2 ANQGSEA. The DNA for the CDR3 is TGCAGCGTTGAGGGGCTCCAGGACGGGTACTATGGCTACACCTTC. Translated, it gives CSVEGLQDGYYGYTF.

The chain links TRBV10-3 to TRBJ1-5; the D gene is possibly TRBD1 (6 bases). There are 14 residues in the CDR3. From germline, CDR1 is ENHRY and CDR2 SYGVKD. Trimming stripped 3 bases from V and 5 bases from J, with 11 bases between. CDR3 region: CAISEQGRDQPQHF. CDR3 coding DNA: TGTGCCATCAGTGAACAGGGTAGGGATCAGCCCCAGCATTTT.

The V call is TRBV7-2, the J call TRBJ2-7, with 10 bases lining up with TRBD1. The V and J ends lost 1 base and 1 base, in that order; junction bases with no gene match: 1. The CDR3 covers 15 residues. Germline V gene sequence: CDR1 SGHTA, CDR2 FQGNSA. CDR3 DNA sequence: TGTGCCAGCAGCTTAGAGGGACAGGGGTCCTACGAGCAGTACTTC. Its translation: CASSLEGQGSYEQYF.

This CDR3 is CASSPWTFTNEKLFF. As DNA, the CDR3 is TGTGCCAGCAGCCCTTGGACTTTTACTAATGAAAAACTGTTTTTT. The chain is built from TRBV6-1 and TRBJ1-4; the D is unclear. Trimming shortened V by 6 bases and J by 2 bases, and 13 bases separated the two germline ends. This CDR3 has 15 residues. The germline V gene has CDR1 MNHNS and CDR2 SASEGT.

This clone was counted once. This chain uses TRBV5-6 with TRBJ2-3; D is uncertain. Germline CDR1 reads SGHDT; CDR2 reads YYEEEE. This CDR3 region has 14 residues. V lost 0 bases, J lost 1 base, and 6 bases lay in between. The CDR3 DNA is TGTGCCAGCAGCTTGGTAGTCGGCACAGATACGCAGTATTTT. This sequence encodes CASSLVVGTDTQYF.

This clone was seen once. The chain carries TRBV11-2 and TRBJ1-1, with D tentatively TRBD1 (6 bases). The germline V and J ends were trimmed by 3 bases and 1 base, with 6 bases remaining between them. This CDR3 contains 13 residues. Germline CDR1 and CDR2: SGHAT and FQNNGV. CDR3 residues: CASSLGANTEAFF. The CDR3 DNA is TGTGCCAGCAGCTTGGGGGCGAACACTGAAGCTTTCTTT.

This clone was counted a single time. The chain couples TRBV21-1 to TRBJ1-1; the table gives TRBD1 as D, unverified against the DNA. TRBV21-1 is designated a pseudogene. This CDR3 is 15 amino acids long. For the CDR3, the DNA is TGTGCCAGCAGCCAAAGTTGGACAGAGAACACTGAAGCTTTCTTT. Amino acid sequence: CASSQSWTENTEAFF.